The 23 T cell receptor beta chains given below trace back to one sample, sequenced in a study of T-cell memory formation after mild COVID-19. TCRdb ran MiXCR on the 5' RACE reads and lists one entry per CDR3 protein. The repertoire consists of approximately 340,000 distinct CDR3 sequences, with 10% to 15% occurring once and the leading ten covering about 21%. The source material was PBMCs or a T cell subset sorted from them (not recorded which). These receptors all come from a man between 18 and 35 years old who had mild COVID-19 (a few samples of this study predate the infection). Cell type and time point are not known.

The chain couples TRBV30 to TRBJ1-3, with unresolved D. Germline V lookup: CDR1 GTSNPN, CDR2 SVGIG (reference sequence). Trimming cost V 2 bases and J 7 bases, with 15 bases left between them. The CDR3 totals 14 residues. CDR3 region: CAWSSGNLGNTIYF. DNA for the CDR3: TGTGCCTGGAGTTCTGGAAACTTGGGGAACACCATATATTTT.

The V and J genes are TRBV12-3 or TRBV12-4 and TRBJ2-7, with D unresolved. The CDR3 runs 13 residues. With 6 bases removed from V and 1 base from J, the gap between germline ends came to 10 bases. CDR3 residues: CASSQKWSYEQYF. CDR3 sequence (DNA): TGTGCCAGCAGCCAAAAATGGTCCTACGAGCAGTACTTC.

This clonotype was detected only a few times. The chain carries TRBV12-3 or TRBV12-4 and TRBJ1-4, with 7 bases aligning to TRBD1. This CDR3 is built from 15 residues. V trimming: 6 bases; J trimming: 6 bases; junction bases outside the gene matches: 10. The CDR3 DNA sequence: TGTGCCAGCAGGGACGACAGGGCTGGGGATGAAAAACTGTTTTTT. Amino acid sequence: CASRDDRAGDEKLFF.

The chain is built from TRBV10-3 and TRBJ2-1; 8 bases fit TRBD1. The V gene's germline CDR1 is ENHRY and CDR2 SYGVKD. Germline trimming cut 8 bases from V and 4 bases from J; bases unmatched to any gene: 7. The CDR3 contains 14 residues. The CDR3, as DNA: TGTGCCATCGGCGGGACAGGTGTTTACAATGAGCAGTTCTTC. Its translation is CAIGGTGVYNEQFF.

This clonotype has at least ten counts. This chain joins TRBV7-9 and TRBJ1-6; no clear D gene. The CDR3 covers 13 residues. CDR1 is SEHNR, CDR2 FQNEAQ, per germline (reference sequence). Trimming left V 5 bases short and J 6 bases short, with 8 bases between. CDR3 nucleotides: TGTGCCAGCAGCCTCCAGAGTAATTCACCCCTCCACTTT. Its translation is CASSLQSNSPLHF.

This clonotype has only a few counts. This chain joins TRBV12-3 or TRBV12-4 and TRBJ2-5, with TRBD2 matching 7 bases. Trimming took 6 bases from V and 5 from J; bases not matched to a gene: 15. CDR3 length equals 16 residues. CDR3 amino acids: CASSRPTSAKGETQYF. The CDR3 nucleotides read TGTGCCAGCAGCCGTCCTACTAGCGCCAAGGGGGAGACCCAGTACTTC.

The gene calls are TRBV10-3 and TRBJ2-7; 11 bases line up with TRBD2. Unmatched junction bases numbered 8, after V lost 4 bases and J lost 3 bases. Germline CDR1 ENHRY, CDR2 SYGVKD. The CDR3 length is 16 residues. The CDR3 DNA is TGTGCCATCAGTGTAGCGGGGGGGCTCTCCTACTACGAGCAGTACTTC. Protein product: CAISVAGGLSYYEQYF.

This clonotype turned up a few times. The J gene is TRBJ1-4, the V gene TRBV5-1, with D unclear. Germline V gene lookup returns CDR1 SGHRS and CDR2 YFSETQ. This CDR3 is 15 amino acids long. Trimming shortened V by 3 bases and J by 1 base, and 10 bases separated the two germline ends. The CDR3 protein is CASSSTSGTNEKLFF. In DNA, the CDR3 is TGCGCCAGCAGCTCCACTAGCGGAACTAATGAAAAACTGTTTTTT.

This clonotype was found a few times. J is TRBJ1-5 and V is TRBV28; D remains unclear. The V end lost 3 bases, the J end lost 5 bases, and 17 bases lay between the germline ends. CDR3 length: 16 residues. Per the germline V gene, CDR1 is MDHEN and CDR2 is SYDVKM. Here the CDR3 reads CASSFLGGLTDQPQHF. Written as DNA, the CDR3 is TGTGCCAGCAGTTTTTTAGGAGGACTGACCGATCAGCCCCAGCATTTT. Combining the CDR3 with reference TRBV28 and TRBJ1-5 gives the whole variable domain DVKVTQSSRYLVKRTGEKVFLECVQDMDHENMFWYRQDPGLGLRLIYFSYDVKMKEKGDIPEGYSVSREKKERFSLILESASTNQTSMYLCASSFLGGLTDQPQHFGDGTRLSIL.

CDR3 in amino acids: CASSYSRLASGETQYF. The CDR3 DNA reads TGTGCCAGCAGTTACTCCCGACTAGCCTCGGGAGAGACCCAGTACTTC. The rearrangement joins TRBV6-6 to TRBJ2-5; the match to TRBD2 covers 7 bases. Trimming removed 0 bases from V and 4 bases from J; junction bases left unmatched: 8. Germline V gene lookup returns CDR1 MNHNY and CDR2 SVGAGI (reference sequence). The CDR3 extends over 16 amino acids.

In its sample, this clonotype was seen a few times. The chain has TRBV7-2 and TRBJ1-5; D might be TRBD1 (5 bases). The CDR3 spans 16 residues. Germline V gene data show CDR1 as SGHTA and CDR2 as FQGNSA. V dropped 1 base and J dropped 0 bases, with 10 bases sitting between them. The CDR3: CASSLVPRGSNQPQHF. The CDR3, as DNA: TGTGCCAGCAGCTTAGTTCCAAGGGGTAGCAATCAGCCCCAGCATTTT.

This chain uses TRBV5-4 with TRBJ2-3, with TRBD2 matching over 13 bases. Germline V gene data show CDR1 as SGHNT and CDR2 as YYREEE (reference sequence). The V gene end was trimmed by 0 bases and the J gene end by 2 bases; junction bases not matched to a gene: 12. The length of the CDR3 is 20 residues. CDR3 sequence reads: CASSLGLAGGTRQYTDTQYF. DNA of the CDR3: TGTGCCAGCAGCTTGGGACTAGCGGGGGGTACCAGGCAGTACACAGATACGCAGTATTTT.

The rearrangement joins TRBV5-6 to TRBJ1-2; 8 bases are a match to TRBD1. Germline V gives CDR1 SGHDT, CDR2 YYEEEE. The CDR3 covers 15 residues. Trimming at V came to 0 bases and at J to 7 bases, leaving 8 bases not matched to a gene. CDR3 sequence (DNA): TGTGCCAGCAGCTTGGATGGACAGGGCTTTCGTGGCTACACCTTC. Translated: CASSLDGQGFRGYTF.

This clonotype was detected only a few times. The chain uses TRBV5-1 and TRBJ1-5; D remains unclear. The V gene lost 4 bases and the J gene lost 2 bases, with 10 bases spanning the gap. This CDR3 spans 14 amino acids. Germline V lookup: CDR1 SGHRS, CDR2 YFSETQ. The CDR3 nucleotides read TGCGCCAGCAGCCCGAAAGGACGCAATCAGCCCCAGCATTTT. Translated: CASSPKGRNQPQHF.

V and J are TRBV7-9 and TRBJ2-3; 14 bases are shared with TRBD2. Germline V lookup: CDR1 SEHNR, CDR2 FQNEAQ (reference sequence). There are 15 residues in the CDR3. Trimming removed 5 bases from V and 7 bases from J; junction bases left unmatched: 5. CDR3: CASSPRTSGGNTQYF. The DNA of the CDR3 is TGTGCCAGCAGCCCAAGGACTAGCGGGGGGAATACGCAGTATTTT.

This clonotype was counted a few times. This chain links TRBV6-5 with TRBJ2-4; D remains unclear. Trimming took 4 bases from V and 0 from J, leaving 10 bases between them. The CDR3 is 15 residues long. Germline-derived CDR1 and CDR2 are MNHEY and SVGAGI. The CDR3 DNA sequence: TGTGCCAGCAGTTCTCTTTTGAGAGCCAAAAACATTCAGTACTTC. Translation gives CASSSLLRAKNIQYF.

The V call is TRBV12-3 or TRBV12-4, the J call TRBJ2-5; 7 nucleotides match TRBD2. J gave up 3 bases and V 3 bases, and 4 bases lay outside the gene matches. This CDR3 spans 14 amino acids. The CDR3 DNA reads TGTGCCAGCAGTTTCGCCCTAGCGGAAGAGACCCAGTACTTC. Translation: CASSFALAEETQYF.

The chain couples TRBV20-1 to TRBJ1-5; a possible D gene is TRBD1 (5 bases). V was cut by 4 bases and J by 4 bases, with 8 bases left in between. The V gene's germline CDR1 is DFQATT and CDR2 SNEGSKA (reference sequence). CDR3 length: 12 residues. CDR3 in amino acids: CSAIGVNQPQHF. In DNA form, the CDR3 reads TGCAGTGCTATAGGGGTGAATCAGCCCCAGCATTTT.

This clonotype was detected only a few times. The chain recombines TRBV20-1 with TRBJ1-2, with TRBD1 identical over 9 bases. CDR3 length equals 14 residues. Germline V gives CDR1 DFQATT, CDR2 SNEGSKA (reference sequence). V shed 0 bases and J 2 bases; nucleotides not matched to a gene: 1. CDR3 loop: CSARDDRGNYGYTF. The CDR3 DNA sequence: TGCAGTGCTAGAGATGACAGGGGGAACTATGGCTACACCTTC.

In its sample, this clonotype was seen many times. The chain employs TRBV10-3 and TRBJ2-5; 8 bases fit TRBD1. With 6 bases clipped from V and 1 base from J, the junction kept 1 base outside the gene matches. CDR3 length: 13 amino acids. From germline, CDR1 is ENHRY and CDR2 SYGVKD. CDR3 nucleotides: TGTGCCATCAGGACAGGGGTCCAAGAGACCCAGTACTTC. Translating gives CAIRTGVQETQYF.

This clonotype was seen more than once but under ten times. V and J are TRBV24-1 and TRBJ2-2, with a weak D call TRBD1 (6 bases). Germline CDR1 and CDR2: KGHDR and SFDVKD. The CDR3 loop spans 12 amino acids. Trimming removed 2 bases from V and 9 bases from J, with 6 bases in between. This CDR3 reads CATSDWDRELFF. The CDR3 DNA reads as TGTGCCACCAGTGATTGGGACAGGGAGCTGTTTTTT.

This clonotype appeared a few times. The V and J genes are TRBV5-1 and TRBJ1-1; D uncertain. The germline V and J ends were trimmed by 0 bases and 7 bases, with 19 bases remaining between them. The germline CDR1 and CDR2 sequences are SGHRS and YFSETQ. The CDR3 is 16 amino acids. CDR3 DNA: TGCGCCAGCAGCTTGGTGGGAGGCTCCGGGCGGAGTGAAGCTTTCTTT. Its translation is CASSLVGGSGRSEAFF.

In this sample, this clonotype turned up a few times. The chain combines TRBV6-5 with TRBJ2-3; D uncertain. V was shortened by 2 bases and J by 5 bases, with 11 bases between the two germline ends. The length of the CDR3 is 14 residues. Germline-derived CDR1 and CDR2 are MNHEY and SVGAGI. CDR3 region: CASSYGVSGDTQYF. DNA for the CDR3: TGTGCCAGCAGTTACGGGGTTTCTGGAGATACGCAGTATTTT.